Below are 10 T cell receptor beta chains sequenced from a single sample in a study of blood T cell repertoires in COVID-19. Clones were sequenced by immunoSEQ multiplex PCR, and TCRdb holds only the in-frame ones, with some missing. The sample shows a few hundred thousand clones, approximately 85% of them seen only once. Input material: peripheral blood. These receptors came from a human donor in a cohort sampled during active COVID-19.

The V call is TRBV9, the J call TRBJ2-3, with D tentatively TRBD2 (7 bases). Trimming shortened V by 1 base and J by 2 bases, and 17 bases separated the two germline ends. The CDR3 runs 17 residues. Germline V gene data show CDR1 as SGDLS and CDR2 as YYNGEE. CDR3 amino acids: CASSVRNRGAYTDTQYF. The CDR3 region has the DNA TGTGCCAGCAGCGTAAGGAATCGGGGGGCTTACACAGATACGCAGTATTTT.

J is TRBJ1-1 and V is TRBV7-8; D gene unclear. The CDR3 consists of 17 residues. Germline V gives CDR1 SGHVS, CDR2 FQNEAQ. Trimming pared 3 bases from V and 1 base from J, leaving 18 bases between. The CDR3 loop is CASSLVLVREQNTEAFF. The CDR3 nucleotides read TGTGCCAGCAGCTTGGTACTGGTTCGGGAACAGAACACTGAAGCTTTCTTT.

The V call is TRBV6-1, the J call TRBJ2-7; TRBD2 might be the D (6 bases). The CDR3 is made up of 14 amino acids. The germline V gene encodes CDR1 MNHNS and CDR2 SASEGT. Trimming removed 0 bases at V and 3 bases at J, with 9 bases between. Here the CDR3 DNA reads TGTGCCAGCAGTGAAGCGCGGGGCAGCTACGAGCAGTACTTC. This codes for CASSEARGSYEQYF.

This clone was observed at least ten times. CDR3 region: CASKETGAGANVLTF. The CDR3 DNA reads as TGTGCCAGCAAAGAGACAGGGGCTGGGGCCAACGTCCTGACTTTC. The chain joins TRBV6-5 to TRBJ2-6; 8 bases align to TRBD1. J gave up 2 bases and V 7 bases, and 4 bases lay outside the gene matches. The CDR3 has 15 amino acids. Germline V gene data show CDR1 as MNHEY and CDR2 as SVGAGI.

The chain is built from TRBV10-3 and TRBJ1-1, with 7 bases aligning to TRBD1. Germline CDR1 ENHRY, CDR2 SYGVKD. Trimming took 4 bases from V and 0 from J; bases not matched to a gene: 5. The CDR3 spans 15 residues. The CDR3 nucleotides read TGTGCCATCAGTGCCGAACAGGGGCTGAACACTGAAGCTTTCTTT. It encodes CAISAEQGLNTEAFF.

The sample holds one count of this clone. The J gene is TRBJ1-3, the V gene TRBV10-1, with TRBD1 as a possible D gene (5 bases). The V end lost 4 bases, the J end lost 1 base, and 8 bases lay between the germline ends. CDR1 is WNHNN and CDR2 is SYGVQD in the germline V gene (reference sequence). This CDR3 region has 14 residues. The CDR3 spells CASSVPGSGNTIYF. The CDR3 bases are TGCGCCAGCAGTGTTCCAGGGTCTGGAAACACCATATATTTT.

J is TRBJ1-4 and V is TRBV29-1, with D unclear. CDR1 is SQVTM and CDR2 is ANQGSEA in the germline V gene. This CDR3 is built from 14 residues. Deletions cut 2 bases from V and 3 bases from J, with 10 bases between. CDR3 region: CSVESGRSNEKLFF. CDR3 DNA: TGCAGCGTTGAAAGCGGGCGTTCTAATGAAAAACTGTTTTTT.

The gene calls are TRBV10-3 and TRBJ1-2; a possible D gene is TRBD1 (5 bases). Looked up from germline, CDR1 is ENHRY and CDR2 is SYGVKD. There are 16 residues in the CDR3. The germline V and J ends were trimmed by 4 bases and 4 bases, with 19 bases remaining between them. CDR3 in DNA: TGTGCCATCAGTGGACAATATGGGACTGGAGGCTATGGCTACACCTTC. It is translated as CAISGQYGTGGYGYTF.

The chain links TRBV28 to TRBJ2-2; 8 bases match TRBD2. The CDR3 is made up of 15 amino acids. The J segment lost 6 bases and the V segment lost 1 base, leaving 4 bases of the junction unmatched. CDR1 MDHEN and CDR2 SYDVKM come from the germline V gene. CDR3 residues: CASSLSPGLAGELFF. The CDR3 nucleotides read TGTGCCAGCAGTTTATCACCGGGACTAGCCGGGGAGCTGTTTTTT.

The rearrangement uses TRBV10-3 and TRBJ2-2; a weak D match, TRBD2 (6 bases). The CDR3 runs to 16 residues. The germline V gene encodes CDR1 ENHRY and CDR2 SYGVKD. V was clipped by 6 bases and J by 5 bases, with 19 bases between them. This chain's CDR3 is CAISAGPMEGTGELFF. DNA for the CDR3: TGTGCCATCAGCGCGGGACCCATGGAGGGTACCGGGGAGCTGTTTTTT.